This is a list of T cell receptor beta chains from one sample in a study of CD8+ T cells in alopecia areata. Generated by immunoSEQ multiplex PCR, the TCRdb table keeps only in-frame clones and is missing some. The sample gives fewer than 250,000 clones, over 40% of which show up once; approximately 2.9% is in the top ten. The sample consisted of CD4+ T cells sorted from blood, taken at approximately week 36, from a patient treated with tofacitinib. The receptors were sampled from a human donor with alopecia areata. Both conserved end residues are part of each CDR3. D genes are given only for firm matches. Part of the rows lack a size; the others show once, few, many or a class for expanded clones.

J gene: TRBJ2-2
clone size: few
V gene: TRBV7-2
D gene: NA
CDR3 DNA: TGTGCCAGCAGCTTATCGGTCACCGGGGAGCTGTTTTTT
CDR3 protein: CASSLSVTGELFF

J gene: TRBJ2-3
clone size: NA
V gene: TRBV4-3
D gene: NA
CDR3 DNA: TGCGCCAGCAGCCAAGGTTTTGCGTCTAGCACAGATACGCAGTATTTT
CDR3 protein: CASSQGFASSTDTQYF

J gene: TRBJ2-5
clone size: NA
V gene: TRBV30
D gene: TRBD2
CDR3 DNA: TGTGCCTGGAGTGTAGGCGGGAGTAAGGTGACCCAGTACTTC
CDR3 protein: CAWSVGGSKVTQYF

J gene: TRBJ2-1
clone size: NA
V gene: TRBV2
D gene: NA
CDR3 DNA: TGTGCCAGCGGCAGCGGACCATACAATGAGCAGTTCTTC
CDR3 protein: CASGSGPYNEQFF

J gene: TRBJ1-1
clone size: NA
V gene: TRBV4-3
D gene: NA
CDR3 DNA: TGCGCCAGCAGCCAAGGTGGGGGCGCGGCGACTGAAGCTTTCTTT
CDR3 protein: CASSQGGGAATEAFF

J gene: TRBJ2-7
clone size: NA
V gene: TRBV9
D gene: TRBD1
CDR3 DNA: TGTGCCAGCAGCAAGACAGGGGCCGAGCAGTACTTC
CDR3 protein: CASSKTGAEQYF

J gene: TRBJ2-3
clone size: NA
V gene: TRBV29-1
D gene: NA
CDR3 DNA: TGCAGCGAGCGCGCTGGGTCGGGCACAGATACGCAGTATTTT
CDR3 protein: CSERAGSGTDTQYF

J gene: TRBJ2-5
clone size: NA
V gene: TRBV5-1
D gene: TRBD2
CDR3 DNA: TGCGCCAGCAGCTCCTCTCCAAGGACTAGCGGGAGGTACCAAGAGACCCAGTACTTC
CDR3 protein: CASSSSPRTSGRYQETQYF

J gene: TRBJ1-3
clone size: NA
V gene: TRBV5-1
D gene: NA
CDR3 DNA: TGCGCCAGCACCTCTAACTCTGGAAACACCATATATTTT
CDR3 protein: CASTSNSGNTIYF

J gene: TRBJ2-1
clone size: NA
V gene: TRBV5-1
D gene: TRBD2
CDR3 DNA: TGCGCCAGCAGCTTGGCCCTACTAGCGGGAGCGTACAATGAGCAGTTCTTC
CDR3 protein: CASSLALLAGAYNEQFF

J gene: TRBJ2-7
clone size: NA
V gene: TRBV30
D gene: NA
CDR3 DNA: TGTGCCTGGAGTCCGGGCTACGAGCAGTACTTC
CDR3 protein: CAWSPGYEQYF

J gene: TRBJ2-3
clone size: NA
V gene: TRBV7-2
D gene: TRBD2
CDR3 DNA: TGTGCCAGCAGCCGACTAGCGGGAGTAGATACGCAGTATTTT
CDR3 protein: CASSRLAGVDTQYF

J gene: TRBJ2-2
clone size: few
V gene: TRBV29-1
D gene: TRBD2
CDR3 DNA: TGCAGCGTTGGCCCGAGTGGTAGCGGGAGGGCGAATGGGGAGCTGTTTTTT
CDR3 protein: CSVGPSGSGRANGELFF

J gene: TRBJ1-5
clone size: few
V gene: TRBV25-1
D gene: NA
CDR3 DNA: TGTGCCAGCAACTTTAGCTTGCCACCCCGGACAGTTCGGGGCCAGCATTTT
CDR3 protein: CASNFSLPPRTVRGQHF

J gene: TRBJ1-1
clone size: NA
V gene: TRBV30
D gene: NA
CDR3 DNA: TGTGCCTGGAGTGTATTAGTCGAGGCATCAGCTTTCTTT
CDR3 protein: CAWSVLVEASAFF

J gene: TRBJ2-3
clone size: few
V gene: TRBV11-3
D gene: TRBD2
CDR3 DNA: TGTGCCAGCAGCCTTACGGGACTAATGACAGATACGCAGTATTTT
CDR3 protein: CASSLTGLMTDTQYF

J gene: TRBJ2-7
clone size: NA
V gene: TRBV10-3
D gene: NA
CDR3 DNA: TGTGCCATCACCCGGGGCGGGCAGATGTACGAGCAGTACTTC
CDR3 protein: CAITRGGQMYEQYF

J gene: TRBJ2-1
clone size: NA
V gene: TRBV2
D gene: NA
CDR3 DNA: TGTGCCAGCAGGAAGACAGTTACTGGGAATGAGCAGTTCTTC
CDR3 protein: CASRKTVTGNEQFF

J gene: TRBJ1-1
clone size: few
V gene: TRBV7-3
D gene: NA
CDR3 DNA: TGTGCCAGCAGCTTCCGGGAGGGCACTGAAGCTTTCTTT
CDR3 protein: CASSFREGTEAFF

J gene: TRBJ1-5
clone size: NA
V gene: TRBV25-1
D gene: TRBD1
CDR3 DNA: TGTGCCAGCAGTGAATCCGACAGGGATCATCAGCCCCAGCATTTT
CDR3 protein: CASSESDRDHQPQHF

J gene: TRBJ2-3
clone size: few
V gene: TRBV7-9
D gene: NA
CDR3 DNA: TGTGCCAGCAGCCCGGGGGCAGATACGCAGTATTTT
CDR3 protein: CASSPGADTQYF

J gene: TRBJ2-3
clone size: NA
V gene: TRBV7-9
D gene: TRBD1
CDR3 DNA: TGTGCCAGCAGCTCCCAGGGGGCCGGCACAGATACGCAGTATTTT
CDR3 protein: CASSSQGAGTDTQYF

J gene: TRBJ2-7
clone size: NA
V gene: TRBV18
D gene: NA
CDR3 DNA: TGTGCCAGCTCACCTCACGCCTACGAGCAGTACTTC
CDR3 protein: CASSPHAYEQYF

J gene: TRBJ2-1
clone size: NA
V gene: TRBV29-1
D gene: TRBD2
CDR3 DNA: TGCAGCGCCCGACTAGCGAACCAACGCAATGAGCAGTTCTTC
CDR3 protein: CSARLANQRNEQFF

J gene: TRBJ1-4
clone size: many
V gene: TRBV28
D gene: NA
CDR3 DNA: TGTGCCAGCAGTTCGCCCCACAGCACGAATGAAAAACTGTTTTTT
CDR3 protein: CASSSPHSTNEKLFF

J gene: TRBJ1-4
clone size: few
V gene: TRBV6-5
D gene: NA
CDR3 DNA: TGTGCCAGCAGTTACAGCCCCGCAACTAATGAAAAACTGTTTTTT
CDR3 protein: CASSYSPATNEKLFF

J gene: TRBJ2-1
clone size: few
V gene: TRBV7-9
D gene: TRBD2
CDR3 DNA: TGTGCCAGCAGCTTAGTTTTCACTAGCGGGAGAAATGAGCAGTTCTTC
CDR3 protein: CASSLVFTSGRNEQFF

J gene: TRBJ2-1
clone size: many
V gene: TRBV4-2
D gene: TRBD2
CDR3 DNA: TGTGCCAGCAGCCAAACATCGGGACTAGGGCAGAAAAATGAGCAGTTCTTC
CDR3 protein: CASSQTSGLGQKNEQFF

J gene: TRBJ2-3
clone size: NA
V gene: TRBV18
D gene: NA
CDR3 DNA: TGTGCCAGCTCACTTAAGGGGTCCCGCGGTGGCACAGATACGCAGTATTTT
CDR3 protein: CASSLKGSRGGTDTQYF

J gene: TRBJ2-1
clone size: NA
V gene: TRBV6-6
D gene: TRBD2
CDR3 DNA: TGTGCCAGCCGTTTAGCGGGAGGGCCCTCGGATGAGCAGTTCTTC
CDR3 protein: CASRLAGGPSDEQFF

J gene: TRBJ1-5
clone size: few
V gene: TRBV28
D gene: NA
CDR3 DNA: TGTGCCAGCAGTCTGGCTGCCAGGGTTGGACAGCCCCAGCATTTT
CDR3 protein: CASSLAARVGQPQHF

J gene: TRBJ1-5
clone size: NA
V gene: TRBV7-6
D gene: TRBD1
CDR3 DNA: TGTGCCAGCAGCTATTTGGGGGACAGGGGAAGTCAGCCCCAGCATTTT
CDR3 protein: CASSYLGDRGSQPQHF

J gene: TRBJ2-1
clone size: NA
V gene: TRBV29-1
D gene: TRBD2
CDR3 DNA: TGCAGCGCAAGGGGACTAGCGGGGGTCTACAATGAGCAGTTCTTC
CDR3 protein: CSARGLAGVYNEQFF

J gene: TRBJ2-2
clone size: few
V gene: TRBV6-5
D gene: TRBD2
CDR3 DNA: TGTGCCAGCAGGGAGCGGGAGATGCGTGGCGGGGAGCTGTTTTTT
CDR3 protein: CASREREMRGGELFF

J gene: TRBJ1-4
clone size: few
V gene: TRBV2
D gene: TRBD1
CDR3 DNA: TGTGCCAGCAGCGCGACAGGGCATCAGGGTGAAAAACTGTTTTTT
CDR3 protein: CASSATGHQGEKLFF

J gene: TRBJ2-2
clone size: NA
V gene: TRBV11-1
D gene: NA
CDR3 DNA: TGTGCCAGCAGCTTAGAAAACGGGAACACCGGGGAGCTGTTTTTT
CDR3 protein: CASSLENGNTGELFF

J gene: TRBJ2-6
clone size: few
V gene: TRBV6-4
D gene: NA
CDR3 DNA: TGTGCCAGCAGTAGGGGTTTCATAACTGGGGCCAACGTCCTGACTTTC
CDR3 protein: CASSRGFITGANVLTF

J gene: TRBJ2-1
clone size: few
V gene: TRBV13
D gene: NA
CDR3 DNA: TGTGCCAGCAGCTTAGGCCCCCGTGAGCAGTTCTTC
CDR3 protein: CASSLGPREQFF

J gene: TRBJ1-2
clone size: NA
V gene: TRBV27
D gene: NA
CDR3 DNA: TGTGCCAGCAGTCCCCATCGCGGGCGCAACTATGGCTACACCTTC
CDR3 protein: CASSPHRGRNYGYTF